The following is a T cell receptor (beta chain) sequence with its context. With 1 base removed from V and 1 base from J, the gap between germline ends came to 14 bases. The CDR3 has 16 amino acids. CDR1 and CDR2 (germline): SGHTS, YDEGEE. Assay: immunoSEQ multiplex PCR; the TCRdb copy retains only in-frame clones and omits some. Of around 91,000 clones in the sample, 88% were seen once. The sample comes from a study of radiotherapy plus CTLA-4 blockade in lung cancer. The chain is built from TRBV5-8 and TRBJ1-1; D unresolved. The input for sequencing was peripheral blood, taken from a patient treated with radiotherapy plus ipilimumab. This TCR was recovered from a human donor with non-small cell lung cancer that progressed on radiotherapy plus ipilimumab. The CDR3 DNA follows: TGTGCCAGCAGCTTGCGAGAGGCCCGAACGAACACTGAAGCTTTCTTT. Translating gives CASSLREARTNTEAFF.